The 6 T cell receptor beta chains listed next were all sequenced from one sample in a study of breast tumors, draining lymph nodes, adjacent tissues. TCRdb processed the multiplex PCR reads anew with MiXCR; each CDR3 protein has one entry. This sample yields approximately 130,000 distinct CDR3 sequences, of which 21% are seen a single time; about 2.2% belongs to the top ten. Samples came from axillary lymph nodes draining the breast cancer. Sequencing input: axillary lymph node tissue. These receptors originate from a female donor with breast cancer. Some clones in this sample may be carry-over from other donors' samples.

This clonotype was recorded once. This may be a read error: a much more frequent sequence differs by one nucleotide. This chain links TRBV30 with TRBJ2-5; D not resolved. CDR3 length: 13 residues. CDR1 GTSNPN and CDR2 SVGIG come from the germline V gene (reference sequence). Deletions cut 0 bases from V and 3 bases from J, with 8 bases between. The CDR3 region has the DNA TGTGCCTGGAGTGTACAGTTGGAAGAGACCCAGTACTTC. Protein sequence: CAWSVQLEETQYF.

This clonotype has at least ten counts. The chain couples TRBV2 to TRBJ2-7; possibly TRBD2 for D (5 bases). CDR3 length: 12 amino acids. Trimming pared 8 bases from V and 3 bases from J, leaving 11 bases between. Per the germline V gene, CDR1 is SNHLY and CDR2 is FYNNEI. The CDR3 protein is CASGSRNYEQYF. The CDR3 DNA sequence: TGTGCCAGCGGGAGTCGGAACTACGAGCAGTACTTC.

This clonotype was observed at least ten times. The J gene is TRBJ2-1, the V gene TRBV5-1; 11 bases fit TRBD2. Germline V gene lookup returns CDR1 SGHRS and CDR2 YFSETQ. The CDR3 contains 17 residues. V dropped 4 bases and J dropped 8; count of bases not matched to a gene: 14. The CDR3 coding sequence is TGCGCCAGCAGCCCAATTAGCGGGAGGGCCCGTTCCCATGAGCAGTTCTTC. It translates to CASSPISGRARSHEQFF.

This clonotype has a handful of counts. The V gene is TRBV28, the J gene TRBJ2-7; TRBD1 agrees at 7 bases. The CDR3 covers 14 residues. The V segment lost 6 bases and the J segment 0 bases; nucleotides outside the gene matches: 5. From germline, CDR1 is MDHEN and CDR2 SYDVKM. DNA for the CDR3: TGTGCCAGCAGGCAGACAGGGATCTCCTACGAGCAGTACTTC. Amino acids: CASRQTGISYEQYF.

This clonotype was seen repeatedly, ten times or more. This sequence joins TRBV20-1 and TRBJ2-3; 13 positions match TRBD2. Trimming cost V 1 base and J 1 base; bases outside gene matches: 26. Per the germline V gene, CDR1 is DFQATT and CDR2 is SNEGSKA (reference sequence). The CDR3 has 24 amino acids. The CDR3: CSARVETLAGGPVSPSTGTDTQYF. The CDR3 region has the DNA TGCAGTGCTAGAGTTGAGACACTAGCGGGAGGGCCAGTTTCCCCGTCTACCGGCACAGATACGCAGTATTTT.

This clonotype occurred many times. V and J are TRBV30 and TRBJ1-6; 7 positions match TRBD1. The germline CDR1 and CDR2 sequences are GTSNPN and SVGIG (reference sequence). J lost 5 bases, V lost 2 bases, and 9 bases had no gene match. There are 16 residues in the CDR3. CDR3 in DNA: TGTGCCTGGAGTCCGCCGGGGACAGTTCATAATTCACCCCTCCACTTT. This encodes CAWSPPGTVHNSPLHF.